This T cell receptor beta chain was recovered during a study of T cell responses to AZD1222 COVID-19 vaccine. About the research overall: Pooling covered second doses at about 4 or about 12 weeks.

This CDR3 has 13 amino acids. Losses at the gene ends were 7 bases for V and 8 bases for J; bases not matched to a gene: 6. Per germline, CDR1 MDHEN and CDR2 SYDVKM. The assay was immunoSEQ multiplex PCR, and TCRdb's table has in-frame clones only and misses some. The sample contains about 120,000 clones, 80% to 90% of which appear only once. This clone appeared a few times. Source: peripheral blood, taken on day 0 of AZD1222 vaccination. The sequence was collected from an adult in good health. The V gene is TRBV28, the J gene TRBJ1-4; 8 bases are shared with TRBD1. The CDR3 reads CASNRGGVEKLFF. The CDR3, as DNA: TGTGCCAGCAACAGGGGGGGTGTGGAAAAACTGTTTTTT.